This passage covers 8 T cell receptor beta chains from one sample sequenced in a study of blood T cells in healthy people across ages. With a J-beta primer mix and a sample-barcoded 5' primer, a second PCR ran 7 to 11 cycles. TCRdb re-called the 5' RACE reads with MiXCR, one entry per CDR3 protein. The repertoire consists of 1.5 million to 2 million distinct CDR3 sequences, with roughly 30% occurring once and the leading ten covering 7% to 9%. The sequencing input was blood. The receptors were sampled from a woman aged 30 to 39 in good health.

This clonotype was counted ten times or more. The chain joins TRBV3-1 to TRBJ2-4, with TRBD1 identical over 8 bases. J gave up 3 bases and V 3 bases, and 10 bases lay outside the gene matches. The CDR3 is 17 residues long. The germline CDR1 and CDR2 sequences are LGHDT and YNNKEL (reference sequence). CDR3 region: CASSHSIRQGIKNIQYF. In DNA, the CDR3 is TGTGCCAGCAGCCACTCTATTCGACAGGGGATCAAAAACATTCAGTACTTC.

This clonotype was detected only a few times. V and J are TRBV7-9 and TRBJ2-1; TRBD1 aligns across 9 bases. The CDR3 has 15 residues. With V trimmed by 5 bases and J by 4 bases, 6 bases remained unmatched. The V gene's germline CDR1 is SEHNR and CDR2 FQNEAQ (reference sequence). CDR3 in amino acids: CASSVDRGKYNEQFF. The CDR3 DNA sequence: TGTGCCAGCAGCGTCGACAGGGGGAAATACAATGAGCAGTTCTTC.

V and J are TRBV6-9 and TRBJ2-5; tentative D call: TRBD2 (5 bases). V shed 7 bases and J shed 11 bases, with 20 bases lying between them. This CDR3 has 13 amino acids. The V gene's germline CDR1 is MNHGY and CDR2 SVAAGI. CDR3 DNA: TGTGCCAGCATTTTATGGGTTCGACGAGGGCAGTACTTC. Protein sequence: CASILWVRRGQYF.

This clonotype was observed at least ten times. V and J are TRBV20-1 and TRBJ2-7; 10 bases are a match to TRBD1. This CDR3 comprises 14 residues. In germline, CDR1 is DFQATT, CDR2 SNEGSKA (reference sequence). Trimming removed 2 bases from V and 6 bases from J; junction bases left unmatched: 7. The CDR3: CSARSRQGAGEQYF. As DNA, the CDR3 is TGCAGTGCTAGAAGCAGACAGGGGGCGGGCGAGCAGTACTTC.

The chain combines TRBV7-9 with TRBJ1-1, with D perhaps TRBD1 (6 bases). From germline, CDR1 is SEHNR and CDR2 FQNEAQ (reference sequence). Trimming shortened V by 5 bases and J by 0 bases, and 16 bases separated the two germline ends. This CDR3 contains 16 residues. The CDR3 nucleotides read TGTGCCAGCAGCCCGCCGGGAGGGGGGGTGAACACTGAAGCTTTCTTT. Encoded protein: CASSPPGGGVNTEAFF. Supplemented by reference TRBV7-9 and TRBJ1-1, the full variable domain reads DTGVSQNPRHKITKRGQNVTFRCDPISEHNRLYWYRQTLGQGPEFLTYFQNEAQLEKSRLLSDRFSAERPKGSFSTLEIQRTEQGDSAMYLCASSPPGGGVNTEAFFGQGTRLTVV.

The chain carries TRBV20-1 and TRBJ2-4; D might be TRBD2 (5 bases). Germline CDR1 reads DFQATT; CDR2 reads SNEGSKA (reference sequence). The CDR3 extends over 14 amino acids. V was cut by 3 bases and J by 13 bases, with 22 bases left in between. In DNA form, the CDR3 reads TGCAGTGCTAGTTCCGGGATTCTGTACAATGAGCAGTACTTC. The encoded protein is CSASSGILYNEQYF.

A word on this clonotype: A junction end diverges from the germline sequence, so it may reflect a read error. The rearrangement links TRBV10-2 to TRBJ1-1; 8 bases fit TRBD1. The CDR3 sequence is 13 residues long. The V gene's germline CDR1 is WSHSY and CDR2 SAAADI. The CDR3 nucleotides are TGCGCCGGCAGTTCACAGGGGGGAACTGAAGCTTTCTTT. This encodes CAGSSQGGTEAFF.

This clonotype was recorded at least ten times. The rearrangement links TRBV30 to TRBJ2-1, with D maybe TRBD2 (6 bases). The V and J ends lost 8 bases and 5 bases respectively, with 19 bases between them. This CDR3 has 14 amino acids. Germline CDR1 GTSNPN, CDR2 SVGIG (reference sequence). The CDR3 DNA follows: TGTGCCGCATCCTTCGGACTAAGAGACAATGAGCAGTTCTTC. It yields the protein CAASFGLRDNEQFF.